These 5 T cell receptor beta chains came from one sample sequenced in a study of OX40 agonist ivuxolimab in advanced cancers. This table comes from immunoSEQ multiplex PCR, and its TCRdb copy is limited to in-frame clones, with some not included. Seen here are about 80,000 clones, about nine tenths observed once, and the top ten hold 6.2%. Source: CD4+ or CD8+ T cells sorted from blood, taken in a trial of the OX40 agonist ivuxolimab. The receptors stem from an adult with an advanced solid tumor such as melanoma, head and neck, liver or kidney cancer.

The chain recombines TRBV7-2 with TRBJ1-4; a possible D gene is TRBD1 (6 bases). The CDR3 consists of 18 residues. Germline CDR1 SGHTA, CDR2 FQGNSA. V shed 2 bases and J shed 0 bases, with 16 bases lying between them. DNA for the CDR3: TGTGCCAGCAGCTTAAATAGGGTCTCAGGGGCAACTAATGAAAAACTGTTTTTT. Residues: CASSLNRVSGATNEKLFF. The full variable domain, with the rest looked up from reference TRBV7-2 and TRBJ1-4, is GAGVSQSPSNKVTEKGKDVELRCDPISGHTALYWYRQSLGQGLEFLIYFQGNSAPDKSGLPSDRFSAERTGGSVSTLTIQRTQQEDSAVYLCASSLNRVSGATNEKLFFGSGTQLSVL.

The rearrangement joins TRBV5-1 to TRBJ2-5, with D possibly being TRBD2 (5 bases). CDR3 size: 15 residues. The V end lost 3 bases, the J end lost 4 bases, and 16 bases lay between the germline ends. Germline CDR1 is SGHRS and CDR2 is YFSETQ. The CDR3, as DNA: TGCGCCAGCAGCTCCCCGCGGGCGGCGGTAGAGACCCAGTACTTC. Its translation: CASSSPRAAVETQYF.

V is TRBV10-3 and J is TRBJ2-3; a weak D match, TRBD2 (7 bases). The CDR3 spans 14 residues. Germline V gene data show CDR1 as ENHRY and CDR2 as SYGVKD. Trimming took off 6 bases at V and 0 bases at J, with 10 bases between the two ends. The CDR3 loop is CAIRRGTSTDTQYF. CDR3 sequence (DNA): TGTGCCATCAGGCGGGGGACAAGCACAGATACGCAGTATTTT.

The genes are TRBV5-1 and TRBJ1-6, with D maybe TRBD1 (5 bases). The CDR3 has 13 residues. V was pared by 4 bases and J by 13 bases, with 15 bases between. Germline CDR1 is SGHRS and CDR2 is YFSETQ. CDR3 loop: CASSGDGPAPLHF. The CDR3 bases are TGCGCCAGCAGCGGGGACGGACCGGCTCCCCTCCACTTT.

The gene calls are TRBV28 and TRBJ2-1, with TRBD2 matching over 10 bases. The CDR3 has 16 amino acids. V trimming: 2 bases; J trimming: 4 bases; junction bases outside the gene matches: 5. Looked up from germline, CDR1 is MDHEN and CDR2 is SYDVKM. The CDR3 protein is CASSLIGLADYNEQFF. In nucleotides, the CDR3 is TGTGCCAGCAGTTTAATAGGACTAGCGGATTACAATGAGCAGTTCTTC.